This T cell receptor beta chain originates from a study of T-cell memory formation after mild COVID-19. This clonotype was counted between two and nine times. The CDR3 loop spans 15 amino acids. Germline values: CDR1 MGHRA, CDR2 YSYEKL. The J segment lost 3 bases and the V segment lost 4 bases, leaving 7 bases of the junction unmatched. TCRdb analysed the 5' RACE reads with MiXCR anew, one entry per CDR3 protein. The sample holds around 110,000 distinct CDR3 sequences; over 13% are singletons and the top ten take around 43%. The chain links TRBV4-1 to TRBJ1-1, with 8 positions matching TRBD1. The TCR comes from a man younger than 35 who had mild COVID-19 (a few samples of this study predate the infection). Cell type and time point are not known. The sequenced material came from PBMCs or a T cell subset sorted from them (not recorded which). The CDR3 here is CASSRAIQGDTEAFF. As DNA, the CDR3 is TGCGCCAGCAGCCGGGCCATACAGGGGGACACTGAAGCTTTCTTT.